This T cell receptor (beta chain) originates from a study of T-cell reconstitution after alpha-beta-depleted transplantation in children. It was with unique molecular identifiers that the TCRbeta library was prepared. TCRdb reanalysed the PCR reads using MiXCR and keeps one entry per CDR3 protein. Counted here are some 340,000 distinct CDR3 sequences, 10% occurring once; the ten biggest clones make up more than 2%. CDR1 is DFQATT and CDR2 is SNEGSKA in the germline V gene (reference sequence). V lost 6 bases, J lost 9 bases, and 18 bases lay in between. The CDR3 length is 13 residues. The sequenced sample was PBMCs from the stem cell graft donor, obtained from the stem cell graft. The TCR sequence derives from a human donor who donated a stem cell graft to a child with acute lymphoblastic leukemia. The genes are TRBV20-1 and TRBJ2-1, with a possible D match to TRBD1 (5 bases). The CDR3 reads CSAQPGRVGEQFF. For the CDR3, the DNA is TGCAGTGCCCAGCCGGGCAGGGTCGGTGAGCAGTTCTTC.